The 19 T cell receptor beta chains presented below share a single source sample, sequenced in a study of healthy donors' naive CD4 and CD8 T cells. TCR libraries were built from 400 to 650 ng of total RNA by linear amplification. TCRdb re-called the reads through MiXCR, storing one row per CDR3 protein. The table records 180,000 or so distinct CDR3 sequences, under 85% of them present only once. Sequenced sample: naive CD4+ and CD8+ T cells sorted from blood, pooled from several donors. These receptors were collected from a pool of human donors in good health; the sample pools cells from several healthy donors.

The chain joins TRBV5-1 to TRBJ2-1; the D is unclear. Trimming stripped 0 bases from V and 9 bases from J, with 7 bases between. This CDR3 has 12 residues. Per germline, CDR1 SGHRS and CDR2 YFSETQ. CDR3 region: CASSLDMGEQFF. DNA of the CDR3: TGCGCCAGCAGCTTGGACATGGGTGAGCAGTTCTTC.

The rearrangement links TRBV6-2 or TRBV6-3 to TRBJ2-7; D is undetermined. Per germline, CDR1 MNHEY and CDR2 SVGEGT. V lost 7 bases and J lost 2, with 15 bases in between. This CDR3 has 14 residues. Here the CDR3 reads CASTMVPPPYEQYV. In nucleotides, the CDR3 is TGTGCCAGCACCATGGTCCCACCTCCCTACGAGCAGTACGTC.

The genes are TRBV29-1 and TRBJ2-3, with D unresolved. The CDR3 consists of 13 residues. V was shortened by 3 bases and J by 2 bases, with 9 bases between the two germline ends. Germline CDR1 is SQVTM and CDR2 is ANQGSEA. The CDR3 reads CSVDSQDTDTQYF. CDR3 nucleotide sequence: TGCAGCGTTGACAGCCAAGACACAGATACGCAGTATTTT.

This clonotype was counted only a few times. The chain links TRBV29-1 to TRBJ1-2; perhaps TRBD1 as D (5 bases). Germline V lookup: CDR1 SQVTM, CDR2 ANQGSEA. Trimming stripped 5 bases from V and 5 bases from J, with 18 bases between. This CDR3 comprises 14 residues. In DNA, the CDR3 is TGCAGCGTTATATTCACAGGAGTCGAATATGGCTACACCTTC. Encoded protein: CSVIFTGVEYGYTF.

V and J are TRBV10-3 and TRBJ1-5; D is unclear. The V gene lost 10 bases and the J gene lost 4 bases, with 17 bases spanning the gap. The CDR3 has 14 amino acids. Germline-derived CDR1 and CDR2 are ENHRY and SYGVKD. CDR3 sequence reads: CATRPGQENQPQHF. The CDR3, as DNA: TGTGCCACCCGACCCGGCCAGGAGAATCAGCCCCAGCATTTT.

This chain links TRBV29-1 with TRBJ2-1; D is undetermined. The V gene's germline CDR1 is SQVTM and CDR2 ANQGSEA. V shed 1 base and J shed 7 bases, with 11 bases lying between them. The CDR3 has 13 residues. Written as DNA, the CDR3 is TGCAGCGTTGAAGGACAAACCTGGAATGAGCAGTTCTTC. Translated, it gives CSVEGQTWNEQFF.

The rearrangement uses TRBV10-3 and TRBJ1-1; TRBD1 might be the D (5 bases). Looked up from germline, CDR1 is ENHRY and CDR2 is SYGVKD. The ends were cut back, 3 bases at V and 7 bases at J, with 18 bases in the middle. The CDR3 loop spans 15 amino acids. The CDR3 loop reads CAISEGLGPKNEAFF. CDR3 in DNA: TGTGCCATCAGTGAAGGCCTGGGGCCTAAAAATGAAGCTTTCTTT.

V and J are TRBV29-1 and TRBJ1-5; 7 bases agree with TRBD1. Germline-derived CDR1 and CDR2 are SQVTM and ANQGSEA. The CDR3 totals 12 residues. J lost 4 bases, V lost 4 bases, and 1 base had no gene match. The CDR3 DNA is TGCAGCGTTGGGGGACAGAATCAGCCCCAGCATTTT. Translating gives CSVGGQNQPQHF. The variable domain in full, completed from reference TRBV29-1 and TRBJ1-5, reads SAVISQKPSRDICQRGTSLTIQCQVDSQVTMMFWYRQQPGQSLTLIATANQGSEATYESGFVIDKFPISRPNLTFSTLTVSNMSPEDSSIYLCSVGGQNQPQHFGDGTRLSIL.

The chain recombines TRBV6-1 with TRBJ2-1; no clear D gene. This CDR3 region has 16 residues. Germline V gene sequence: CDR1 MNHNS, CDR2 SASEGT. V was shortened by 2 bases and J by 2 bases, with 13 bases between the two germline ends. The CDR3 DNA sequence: TGTGCCAGCAGTGAAATCCTAGGGCAGGCCTACAATGAGCAGTTCTTC. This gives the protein CASSEILGQAYNEQFF.

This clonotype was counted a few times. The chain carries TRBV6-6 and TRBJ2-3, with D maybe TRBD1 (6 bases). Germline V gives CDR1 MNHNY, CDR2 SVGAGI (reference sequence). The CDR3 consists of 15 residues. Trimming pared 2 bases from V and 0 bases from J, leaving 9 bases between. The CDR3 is CASSYGTLSTDTQYF. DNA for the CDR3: TGTGCCAGCAGTTACGGGACACTAAGCACAGATACGCAGTATTTT.

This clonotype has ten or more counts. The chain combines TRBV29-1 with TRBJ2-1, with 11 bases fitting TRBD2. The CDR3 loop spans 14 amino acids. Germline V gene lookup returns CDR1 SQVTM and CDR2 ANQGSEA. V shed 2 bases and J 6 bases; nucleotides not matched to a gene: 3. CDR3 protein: CSVERLAGGNEQFF. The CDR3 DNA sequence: TGCAGCGTTGAACGGCTAGCGGGAGGCAATGAGCAGTTCTTC.

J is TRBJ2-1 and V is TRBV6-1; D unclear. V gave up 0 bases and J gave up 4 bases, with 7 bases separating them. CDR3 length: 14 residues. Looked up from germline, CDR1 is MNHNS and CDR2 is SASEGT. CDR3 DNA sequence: TGTGCCAGCAGTGAAGCGCAGGTTTACAATGAGCAGTTCTTC. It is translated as CASSEAQVYNEQFF.

CDR3 region: CASSIDRQLMNTEAFF. In nucleotides, the CDR3 is TGTGCCAGTAGTATAGATCGTCAGCTAATGAACACTGAAGCTTTCTTT. This chain uses TRBV19 with TRBJ1-1; D is undetermined. CDR1 and CDR2 from the germline V gene are LNHDA and SQIVND (reference sequence). Trimming took off 0 bases at V and 0 bases at J, with 11 bases between the two ends. The CDR3 runs to 16 residues.

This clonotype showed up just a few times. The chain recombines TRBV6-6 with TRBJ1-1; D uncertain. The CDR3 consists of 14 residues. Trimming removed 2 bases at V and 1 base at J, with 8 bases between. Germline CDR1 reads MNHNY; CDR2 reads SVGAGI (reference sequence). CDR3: CASSYGQTNTEAFF. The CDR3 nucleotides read TGTGCCAGCAGTTACGGGCAGACGAACACTGAAGCTTTCTTT.

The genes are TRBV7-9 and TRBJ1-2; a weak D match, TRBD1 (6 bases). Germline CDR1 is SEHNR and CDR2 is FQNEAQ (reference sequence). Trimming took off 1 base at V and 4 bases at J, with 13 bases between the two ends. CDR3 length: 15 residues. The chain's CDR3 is CASSLDPGEGYGYTF. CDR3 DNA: TGTGCCAGCAGCTTAGATCCAGGGGAGGGCTATGGCTACACCTTC. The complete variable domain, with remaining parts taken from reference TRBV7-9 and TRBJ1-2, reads DTGVSQNPRHKITKRGQNVTFRCDPISEHNRLYWYRQTLGQGPEFLTYFQNEAQLEKSRLLSDRFSAERPKGSFSTLEIQRTEQGDSAMYLCASSLDPGEGYGYTFGSGTRLTVV.

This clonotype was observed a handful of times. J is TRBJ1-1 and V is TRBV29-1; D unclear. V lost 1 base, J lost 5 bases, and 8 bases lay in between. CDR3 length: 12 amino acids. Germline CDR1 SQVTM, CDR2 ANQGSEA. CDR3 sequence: CSVEAAGTEAFF. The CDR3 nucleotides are TGCAGCGTTGAAGCCGCTGGAACTGAAGCTTTCTTT.

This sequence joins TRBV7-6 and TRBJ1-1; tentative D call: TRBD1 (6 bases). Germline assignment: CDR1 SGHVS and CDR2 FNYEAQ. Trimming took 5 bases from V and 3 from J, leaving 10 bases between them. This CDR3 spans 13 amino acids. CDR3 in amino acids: CASSRRGYTEAFF. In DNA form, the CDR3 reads TGTGCCAGCAGCCGTAGGGGGTACACTGAAGCTTTCTTT. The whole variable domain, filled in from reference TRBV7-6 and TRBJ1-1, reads GAGVSQSPRYKVTKRGQDVALRCDPISGHVSLYWYRQALGQGPEFLTYFNYEAQQDKSGLPNDRFSAERPEGSISTLTIQRTEQRDSAMYRCASSRRGYTEAFFGQGTRLTVV.

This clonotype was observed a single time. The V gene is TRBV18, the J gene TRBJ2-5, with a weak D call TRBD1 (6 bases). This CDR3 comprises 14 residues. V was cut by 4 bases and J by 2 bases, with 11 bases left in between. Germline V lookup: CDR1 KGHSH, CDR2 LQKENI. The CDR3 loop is CASSQTGGQETQYF. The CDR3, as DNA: TGTGCCAGCTCACAGACAGGCGGACAAGAGACCCAGTACTTC.

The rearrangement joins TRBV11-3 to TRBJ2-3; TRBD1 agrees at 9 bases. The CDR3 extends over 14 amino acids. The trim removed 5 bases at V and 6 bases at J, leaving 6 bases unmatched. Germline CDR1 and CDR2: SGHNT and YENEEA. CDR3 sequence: CASSHGQGWDTQYF. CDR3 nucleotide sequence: TGTGCCAGCAGCCACGGACAGGGGTGGGATACGCAGTATTTT.